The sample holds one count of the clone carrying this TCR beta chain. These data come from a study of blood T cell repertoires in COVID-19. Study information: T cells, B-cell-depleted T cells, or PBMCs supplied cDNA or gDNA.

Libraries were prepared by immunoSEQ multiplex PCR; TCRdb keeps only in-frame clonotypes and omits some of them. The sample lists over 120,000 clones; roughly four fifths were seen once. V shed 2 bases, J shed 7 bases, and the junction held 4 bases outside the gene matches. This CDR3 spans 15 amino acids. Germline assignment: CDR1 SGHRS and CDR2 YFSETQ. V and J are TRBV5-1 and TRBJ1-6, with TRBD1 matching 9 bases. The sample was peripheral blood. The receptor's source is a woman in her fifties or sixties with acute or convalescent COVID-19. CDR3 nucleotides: TGCGCCAGCAGCTTTCAGGACAGGGGAAATTCACCCCTCCACTTT. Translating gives CASSFQDRGNSPLHF.